This T cell receptor (beta chain) appears in the sequencing data of a study of blood T cell repertoires in COVID-19. Looking at the study overall: Material from acute and convalescent COVID-19 was sourced from the United States, Italy and Spain. Sources were T cells, B-cell-depleted T cells, or PBMCs; the material itself was cDNA or gDNA.

V shed 4 bases, J shed 0 bases, and the junction held 5 bases outside the gene matches. The CDR3 covers 16 residues. Germline CDR1 and CDR2: SGHRS and YFSETQ. The authors' processing: Reference gene primer amplification gave estimated nucleated cell counts. Assay used: immunoSEQ multiplex PCR; TCRdb lists only in-frame clones, some missing. V, J and clone size reflect that table, while D and trimming were determined from the DNA. The sample holds about 11,000 clones; 84% are singletons and the top ten take under 40%. The chain uses TRBV5-1 and TRBJ1-1; TRBD1 matches 11 bases. The material sequenced was peripheral blood. This TCR derives from a man aged 45-65 years with active COVID-19. The CDR3 sequence is CASSPGTGGMNTEAFF. For the CDR3, the DNA is TGCGCCAGCAGCCCGGGGACAGGGGGAATGAACACTGAAGCTTTCTTT.